This is a list of T cell receptor beta chains from one sample in a study of low-dose radiotherapy and immunotherapy resistance in tumors. In TCRdb, the reads were re-called with MiXCR into one record per CDR3 protein. In the table there are tens of thousands of distinct CDR3 sequences, 20% to 25% of which are singletons. This specimen was PBMCs, taken after low-dose radiotherapy plus immunotherapy. The receptors were sampled from a female donor with ovarian cancer. CDR3s include the opening cysteine and the closing phenylalanine or tryptophan. The D gene is left open where the match is weak. Where a row states a size, it is once, few, many or the class of an expanded clone; other rows omit it.

CDR3 protein: CATSSSQGWAEQFF
CDR3 DNA: TGTGCCACCAGTTCCAGCCAGGGATGGGCTGAGCAGTTCTTC
V gene: TRBV24-1
J gene: TRBJ2-1
clone size: .
D gene: .

CDR3 protein: CASSLASQGAGGNTIYF
CDR3 DNA: TGTGCCAGCAGCTTAGCATCACAGGGGGCAGGGGGAAACACCATATATTTT
V gene: TRBV7-8
J gene: TRBJ1-3
clone size: .
D gene: TRBD1

CDR3 protein: CASSFPAGGYQETQYF
CDR3 DNA: TGTGCCAGCAGCTTTCCAGCGGGAGGGTACCAAGAGACCCAGTACTTC
V gene: TRBV11-1
J gene: TRBJ2-5
clone size: many
D gene: TRBD2

CDR3 protein: CASSREPRLGLARNEQFF
CDR3 DNA: TGCGCCAGCAGCCGCGAACCCCGATTAGGACTAGCGAGAAATGAGCAGTTCTTC
V gene: TRBV4-1
J gene: TRBJ2-1
clone size: many
D gene: TRBD2

CDR3 protein: CASSPSGGTYEQYF
CDR3 DNA: TGTGCCAGCAGTCCTAGCGGGGGGACCTACGAGCAGTACTTC
V gene: TRBV7-8
J gene: TRBJ2-7
clone size: many
D gene: TRBD2

CDR3 protein: CASSSGRYNEQFF
CDR3 DNA: TGTGCCAGCAGCTCGGGGCGTTACAATGAGCAGTTCTTC
V gene: TRBV11-3
J gene: TRBJ2-1
clone size: many
D gene: .

CDR3 protein: CSASIRLAGISYEQYF
CDR3 DNA: TGCAGTGCTAGTATCCGACTAGCGGGCATCTCCTACGAGCAGTACTTC
V gene: TRBV20-1
J gene: TRBJ2-7
clone size: many
D gene: TRBD2

CDR3 protein: CASSSGQMNTEAFF
CDR3 DNA: TGCGCCAGCAGCTCGGGACAGATGAACACTGAAGCTTTCTTT
V gene: TRBV5-1
J gene: TRBJ1-1
clone size: many
D gene: TRBD1

CDR3 protein: CATSDPGRLDNYGYTF
CDR3 DNA: TGTGCCACCAGTGACCCGGGACGACTCGACAACTATGGCTACACCTTC
V gene: TRBV24-1
J gene: TRBJ1-2
clone size: many
D gene: .

CDR3 protein: CASSFAETQYF
CDR3 DNA: TGTGCCAGCAGCTTCGCTGAGACCCAGTACTTC
V gene: TRBV7-6
J gene: TRBJ2-5
clone size: .
D gene: .

CDR3 protein: CASTQRGQRSYEQYF
CDR3 DNA: TGTGCCAGCACCCAAAGGGGACAGAGATCCTACGAGCAGTACTTC
V gene: TRBV5-5
J gene: TRBJ2-7
clone size: .
D gene: TRBD1

CDR3 protein: CASARGPGTSGDNEQFF
CDR3 DNA: TGTGCCAGCGCCCGAGGCCCCGGGACTAGCGGAGACAATGAGCAGTTCTTC
V gene: TRBV9
J gene: TRBJ2-1
clone size: few
D gene: TRBD2

CDR3 protein: CASSQGGSYNEQFF
CDR3 DNA: TGTGCCAGCTCTCAAGGCGGGAGTTACAATGAGCAGTTCTTC
V gene: TRBV18
J gene: TRBJ2-1
clone size: many
D gene: TRBD2

CDR3 protein: CASSHAKGEKLFF
CDR3 DNA: TGCGCCAGCAGCCACGCTAAAGGGGAAAAACTGTTTTTT
V gene: TRBV4-3
J gene: TRBJ1-4
clone size: many
D gene: .

CDR3 protein: CASSISPGSWAGELFF
CDR3 DNA: TGTGCCAGTAGTATTTCCCCCGGGAGTTGGGCCGGGGAGCTGTTTTTT
V gene: TRBV19
J gene: TRBJ2-2
clone size: many
D gene: .

CDR3 protein: CASSTREGQPQHF
CDR3 DNA: TGTGCCAGCAGTACGCGTGAGGGTCAGCCCCAGCATTTT
V gene: TRBV27
J gene: TRBJ1-5
clone size: many
D gene: .

CDR3 protein: CASSKPGLDSYEQYF
CDR3 DNA: TGTGCCAGCAGCAAGCCGGGACTGGACTCCTACGAGCAGTACTTC
V gene: TRBV7-9
J gene: TRBJ2-7
clone size: few
D gene: .

CDR3 protein: CASSPRGLNTEAFF
CDR3 DNA: TGCGCCAGCAGCCCGCGGGGGCTGAACACTGAAGCTTTCTTT
V gene: TRBV5-1
J gene: TRBJ1-1
clone size: .
D gene: .

CDR3 protein: CASSFGRDQETQYF
CDR3 DNA: TGTGCCAGCAGTTTCGGCAGGGACCAAGAGACCCAGTACTTC
V gene: TRBV28
J gene: TRBJ2-5
clone size: many
D gene: .

CDR3 protein: CASSPPTGVGYTF
CDR3 DNA: TGCGCCAGCAGCCCGCCTACGGGGGTAGGCTACACCTTC
V gene: TRBV5-1
J gene: TRBJ1-2
clone size: many
D gene: .

CDR3 protein: CASSSGGQGWNQPQHF
CDR3 DNA: TGTGCCAGCAGCTCCGGGGGACAGGGGTGGAATCAGCCCCAGCATTTT
V gene: TRBV5-6
J gene: TRBJ1-5
clone size: many
D gene: TRBD1

CDR3 protein: CASSPVASGGYNEQFF
CDR3 DNA: TGTGCCAGCAGCCCGGTGGCTAGCGGGGGTTACAATGAGCAGTTCTTC
V gene: TRBV7-3
J gene: TRBJ2-1
clone size: few
D gene: TRBD2

CDR3 protein: CASSDRGLGIGTQYF
CDR3 DNA: TGTGCCAGCAGTGACCGGGGTTTAGGCATCGGGACCCAGTACTTC
V gene: TRBV2
J gene: TRBJ2-5
clone size: once
D gene: .

CDR3 protein: CASRTDRVGQPQHF
CDR3 DNA: TGTGCCAGCAGAACTGACAGGGTGGGTCAGCCCCAGCATTTT
V gene: TRBV2
J gene: TRBJ1-5
clone size: .
D gene: TRBD1

CDR3 protein: CSARARQLNQPQHF
CDR3 DNA: TGCAGTGCTAGAGCGAGACAGCTCAATCAGCCCCAGCATTTT
V gene: TRBV20-1
J gene: TRBJ1-5
clone size: .
D gene: .

CDR3 protein: CASSLGLGGTQYF
CDR3 DNA: TGTGCCAGCAGTTTGGGACTAGGGGGGACCCAGTACTTC
V gene: TRBV12-3/TRBV12-4
J gene: TRBJ2-5
clone size: many
D gene: TRBD2

CDR3 protein: CASSEGGNSPLHF
CDR3 DNA: TGTGCCAGCAGTGAAGGAGGTAATTCACCCCTCCACTTT
V gene: TRBV2
J gene: TRBJ1-6
clone size: few
D gene: .

CDR3 protein: CAWSMGAGTYNEQFF
CDR3 DNA: TGTGCCTGGAGTATGGGGGCGGGAACCTACAATGAGCAGTTCTTC
V gene: TRBV30
J gene: TRBJ2-1
clone size: few
D gene: .

CDR3 protein: CASSSGGWNEQFF
CDR3 DNA: TGTGCCAGCAGTTCGGGGGGATGGAATGAGCAGTTCTTC
V gene: TRBV27
J gene: TRBJ2-1
clone size: .
D gene: TRBD2

CDR3 protein: CASSPDRRYSNQPQHF
CDR3 DNA: TGTGCCAGCAGTCCGGACAGGCGATATAGCAATCAGCCCCAGCATTTT
V gene: TRBV12-3/TRBV12-4
J gene: TRBJ1-5
clone size: .
D gene: TRBD1

CDR3 protein: CASSLPSGTRSGANVLTF
CDR3 DNA: TGTGCCAGCAGTTTGCCCTCCGGGACCCGCTCTGGGGCCAACGTCCTGACTTTC
V gene: TRBV27
J gene: TRBJ2-6
clone size: many
D gene: .

CDR3 protein: CASSQVGPRANYGYTF
CDR3 DNA: TGTGCCAGCAGCCAAGTGGGTCCCAGGGCTAACTATGGCTACACCTTC
V gene: TRBV14
J gene: TRBJ1-2
clone size: many
D gene: .

CDR3 protein: CASSPTWGVMTGLNTEAFF
CDR3 DNA: TGTGCCAGCTCACCGACGTGGGGGGTGATGACAGGTTTGAACACTGAAGCTTTCTTT
V gene: TRBV18
J gene: TRBJ1-1
clone size: many
D gene: .

CDR3 protein: CATETVAGGKETQYF
CDR3 DNA: TGTGCCACAGAGACGGTAGCGGGGGGGAAAGAGACCCAGTACTTC
V gene: TRBV10-3
J gene: TRBJ2-5
clone size: many
D gene: TRBD2

CDR3 protein: CASSLNLQLAGISTDTQYF
CDR3 DNA: TGTGCCAGCAGCTTAAATTTACAACTAGCGGGCATCAGCACAGATACGCAGTATTTT
V gene: TRBV11-2
J gene: TRBJ2-3
clone size: many
D gene: TRBD2

CDR3 protein: CASRLAGRQETQYF
CDR3 DNA: TGTGCCAGCAGACTAGCGGGACGCCAAGAGACCCAGTACTTC
V gene: TRBV7-2
J gene: TRBJ2-5
clone size: many
D gene: TRBD2

CDR3 protein: CASTSEGGDEKLFF
CDR3 DNA: TGTGCCAGCACAAGTGAGGGGGGAGATGAAAAACTGTTTTTT
V gene: TRBV21-1
J gene: TRBJ1-4
clone size: many
D gene: .

CDR3 protein: CASLGGGNSPLHF
CDR3 DNA: TGTGCCAGCCTGGGGGGAGGTAATTCACCCCTCCACTTT
V gene: TRBV7-2
J gene: TRBJ1-6
clone size: many
D gene: .

CDR3 protein: CASSLAGVGDEQFF
CDR3 DNA: TGTGCCAGCAGCTTAGCAGGAGTCGGCGATGAGCAGTTCTTC
V gene: TRBV7-9
J gene: TRBJ2-1
clone size: many
D gene: .

CDR3 protein: CASSQEFAYEQYF
CDR3 DNA: TGCGCCAGCAGCCAAGAATTCGCCTACGAGCAGTACTTC
V gene: TRBV4-1
J gene: TRBJ2-7
clone size: many
D gene: .

CDR3 protein: CASSGSGIYEQYF
CDR3 DNA: TGTGCCAGCAGTGGTAGCGGGATCTACGAGCAGTACTTC
V gene: TRBV6-2/TRBV6-3
J gene: TRBJ2-7
clone size: many
D gene: TRBD2

CDR3 protein: CASSQDPGGAAGELFF
CDR3 DNA: TGTGCCAGCAGCCAAGATCCCGGTGGGGCCGCCGGGGAGCTGTTTTTT
V gene: TRBV14
J gene: TRBJ2-2
clone size: many
D gene: .

CDR3 protein: CASSRGDGRLLYNEQFF
CDR3 DNA: TGTGCCAGCAGCAGGGGAGATGGACGTCTACTATACAATGAGCAGTTCTTC
V gene: TRBV9
J gene: TRBJ2-1
clone size: .
D gene: .

CDR3 protein: CASSIEVAVGGEQYF
CDR3 DNA: TGTGCCAGCAGTATAGAGGTGGCAGTGGGCGGCGAGCAGTACTTC
V gene: TRBV11-1
J gene: TRBJ2-7
clone size: .
D gene: .

CDR3 protein: CASSLGPQGGNTIYF
CDR3 DNA: TGTGCCAGCTCCCTGGGCCCTCAAGGTGGAAACACCATATATTTT
V gene: TRBV18
J gene: TRBJ1-3
clone size: many
D gene: .

CDR3 protein: CASTGARSTEAFF
CDR3 DNA: TGTGCCAGCACCGGGGCGCGGAGCACTGAAGCTTTCTTT
V gene: TRBV6-6
J gene: TRBJ1-1
clone size: many
D gene: .

CDR3 protein: CSASSPRGMNTEAFF
CDR3 DNA: TGCAGTGCAAGCTCTCCCAGGGGAATGAACACTGAAGCTTTCTTT
V gene: TRBV20-1
J gene: TRBJ1-1
clone size: few
D gene: .

CDR3 protein: CASSIAPGSYNEQFF
CDR3 DNA: TGTGCCAGTAGTATTGCCCCGGGGAGCTACAATGAGCAGTTCTTC
V gene: TRBV19
J gene: TRBJ2-1
clone size: many
D gene: .

CDR3 protein: CASSPGQDLYNEQFF
CDR3 DNA: TGTGCCAGCAGCCCTGGACAGGACCTGTACAATGAGCAGTTCTTC
V gene: TRBV11-3
J gene: TRBJ2-1
clone size: many
D gene: TRBD1

CDR3 protein: CASSIAGVPSETQYF
CDR3 DNA: TGTGCCAGTAGCATAGCGGGGGTCCCCTCAGAGACCCAGTACTTC
V gene: TRBV19
J gene: TRBJ2-5
clone size: many
D gene: TRBD2

CDR3 protein: CASSSSLAGANVLTF
CDR3 DNA: TGTGCCAGCAGTTCCTCCTTGGCCGGGGCCAACGTCCTGACTTTC
V gene: TRBV27
J gene: TRBJ2-6
clone size: many
D gene: .

CDR3 protein: CSVRDQQGNVHNEQFF
CDR3 DNA: TGCAGCGTCCGAGACCAACAGGGAAATGTCCACAATGAGCAGTTCTTC
V gene: TRBV29-1
J gene: TRBJ2-1
clone size: .
D gene: .

CDR3 protein: CASNPDRGYNSPLHF
CDR3 DNA: TGTGCCAGCAACCCGGACAGGGGGTATAATTCACCCCTCCACTTT
V gene: TRBV6-2/TRBV6-3
J gene: TRBJ1-6
clone size: many
D gene: TRBD1

CDR3 protein: CAWSPGGEKLFF
CDR3 DNA: TGTGCCTGGAGCCCCGGGGGGGAAAAACTGTTTTTT
V gene: TRBV30
J gene: TRBJ1-4
clone size: .
D gene: .

CDR3 protein: CSVGAGIQYF
CDR3 DNA: TGCAGCGTTGGGGCAGGGATACAGTACTTC
V gene: TRBV29-1
J gene: TRBJ2-7
clone size: many
D gene: .

CDR3 protein: CASSPDSSAKNIQYF
CDR3 DNA: TGTGCCAGCAGCCCGGACAGCTCAGCCAAAAACATTCAGTACTTC
V gene: TRBV5-4
J gene: TRBJ2-4
clone size: few
D gene: .

CDR3 protein: CATSDLGRNRETQYF
CDR3 DNA: TGTGCCACCAGTGATTTGGGTCGTAACCGGGAGACCCAGTACTTC
V gene: TRBV24-1
J gene: TRBJ2-5
clone size: many
D gene: .

CDR3 protein: CAWRPGPSTDTQYF
CDR3 DNA: TGTGCCTGGAGACCTGGGCCTAGCACAGATACGCAGTATTTT
V gene: TRBV30
J gene: TRBJ2-3
clone size: once
D gene: .

CDR3 protein: CATSPTGGRTYEQYF
CDR3 DNA: TGTGCCACCAGCCCTACGGGGGGGAGAACCTACGAGCAGTACTTC
V gene: TRBV15
J gene: TRBJ2-7
clone size: many
D gene: TRBD2

CDR3 protein: CAWIWGTGSLWRYTF
CDR3 DNA: TGTGCCTGGATTTGGGGGACAGGATCACTATGGCGCTACACCTTC
V gene: TRBV30
J gene: TRBJ1-2
clone size: many
D gene: TRBD1